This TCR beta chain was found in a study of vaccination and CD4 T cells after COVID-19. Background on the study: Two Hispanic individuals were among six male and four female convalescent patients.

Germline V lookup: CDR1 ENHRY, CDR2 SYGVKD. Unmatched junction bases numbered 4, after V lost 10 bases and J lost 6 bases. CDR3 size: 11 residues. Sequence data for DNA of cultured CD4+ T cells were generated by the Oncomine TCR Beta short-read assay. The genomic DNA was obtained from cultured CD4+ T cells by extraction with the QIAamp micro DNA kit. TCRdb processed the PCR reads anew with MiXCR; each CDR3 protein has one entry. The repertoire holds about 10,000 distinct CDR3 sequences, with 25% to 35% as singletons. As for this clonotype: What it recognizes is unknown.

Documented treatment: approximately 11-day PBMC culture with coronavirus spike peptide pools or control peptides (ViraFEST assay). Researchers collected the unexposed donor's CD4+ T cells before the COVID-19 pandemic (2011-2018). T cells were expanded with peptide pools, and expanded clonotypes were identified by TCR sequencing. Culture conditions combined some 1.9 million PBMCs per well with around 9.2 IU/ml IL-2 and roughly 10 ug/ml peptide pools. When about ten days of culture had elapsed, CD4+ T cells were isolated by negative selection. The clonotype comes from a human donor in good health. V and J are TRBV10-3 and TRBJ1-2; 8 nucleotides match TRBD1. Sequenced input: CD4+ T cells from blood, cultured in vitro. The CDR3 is CATGQGDGYTF. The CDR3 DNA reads TGTGCCACCGGACAGGGCGATGGCTACACCTTC.